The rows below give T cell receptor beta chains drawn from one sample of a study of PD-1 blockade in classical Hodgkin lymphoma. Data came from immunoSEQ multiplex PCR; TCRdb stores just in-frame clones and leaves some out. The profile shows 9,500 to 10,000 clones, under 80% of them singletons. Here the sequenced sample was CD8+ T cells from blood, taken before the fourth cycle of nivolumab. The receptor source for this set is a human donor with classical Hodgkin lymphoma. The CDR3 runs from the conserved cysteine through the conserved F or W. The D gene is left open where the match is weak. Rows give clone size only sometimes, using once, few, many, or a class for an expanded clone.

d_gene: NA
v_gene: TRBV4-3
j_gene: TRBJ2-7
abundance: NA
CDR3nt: TGCGCCAGCAGCGGGGGCAGCTCCTACGAGCAGTACTTC
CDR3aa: CASSGGSSYEQYF

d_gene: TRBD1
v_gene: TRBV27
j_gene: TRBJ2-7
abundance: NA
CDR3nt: TGTGCCAGCAGGACAGGGTCGGATACGGAGCAGTACTTC
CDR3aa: CASRTGSDTEQYF

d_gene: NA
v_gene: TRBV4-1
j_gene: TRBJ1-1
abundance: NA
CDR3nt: TGCGCCAGCAGTCCTTCCTTGAACACTGAAGCTTTCTTT
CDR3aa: CASSPSLNTEAFF

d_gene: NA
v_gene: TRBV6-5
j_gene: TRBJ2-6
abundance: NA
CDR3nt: TGTGCCAGCAGTTACAGGGGGAACGTCCTGACTTTC
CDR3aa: CASSYRGNVLTF

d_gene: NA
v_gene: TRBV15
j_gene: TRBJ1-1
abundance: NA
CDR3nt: TGTGCCACCCGCGTCCAGGGTGGGACTGAAGCTTTCTTT
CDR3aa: CATRVQGGTEAFF

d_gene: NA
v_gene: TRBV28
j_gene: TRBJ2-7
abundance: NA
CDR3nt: TGTGCCAGCAGACCTGAAACAGGGAAATCCTACGAGCAGTACTTC
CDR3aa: CASRPETGKSYEQYF

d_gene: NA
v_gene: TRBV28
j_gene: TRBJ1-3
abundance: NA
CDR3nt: TGTGCCAGCGCCTTGGGGTTCGCAGGTGGAAACACCATATATTTT
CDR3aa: CASALGFAGGNTIYF

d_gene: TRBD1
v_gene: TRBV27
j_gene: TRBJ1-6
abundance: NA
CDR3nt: TGTGCCAGCAGTTTGTGGGACAGGGCTAATTCACCCCTCCACTTT
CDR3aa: CASSLWDRANSPLHF

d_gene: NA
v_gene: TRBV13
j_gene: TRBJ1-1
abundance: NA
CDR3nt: TGTGCCAGCAGCTTACCTCAGAACACTGAAGCTTTCTTT
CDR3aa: CASSLPQNTEAFF

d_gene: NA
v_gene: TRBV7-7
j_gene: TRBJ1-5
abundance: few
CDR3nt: TGTGCCAGCAGCTTGGGGCCCAATCAGCCCCAGCATTTT
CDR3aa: CASSLGPNQPQHF

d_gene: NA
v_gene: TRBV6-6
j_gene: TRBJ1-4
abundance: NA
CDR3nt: TGTGCCAGCAGCCCGACAGGCTCTAATGAAAAACTGTTTTTT
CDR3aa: CASSPTGSNEKLFF

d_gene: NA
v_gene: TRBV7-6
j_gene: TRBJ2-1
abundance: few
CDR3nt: TGTGCCAGCAGCCACATAGTTGAAGAGCAGTTCTTC
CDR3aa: CASSHIVEEQFF

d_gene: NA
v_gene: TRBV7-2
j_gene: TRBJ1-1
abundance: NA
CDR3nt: TGTGCCAGCAGCTTAGCCCTCTGGGGGAACACTGAAGCTTTCTTT
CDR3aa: CASSLALWGNTEAFF

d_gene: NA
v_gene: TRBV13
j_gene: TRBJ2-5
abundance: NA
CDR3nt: TGTGCCAGCAGCCCAAGGAGGGAGACCCAGTACTTC
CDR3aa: CASSPRRETQYF

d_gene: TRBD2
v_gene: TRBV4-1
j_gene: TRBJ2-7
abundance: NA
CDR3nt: TGCGCCAGCAGCCCGTTAGCGGGAGCATCCTACGAGCAGTACTTC
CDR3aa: CASSPLAGASYEQYF